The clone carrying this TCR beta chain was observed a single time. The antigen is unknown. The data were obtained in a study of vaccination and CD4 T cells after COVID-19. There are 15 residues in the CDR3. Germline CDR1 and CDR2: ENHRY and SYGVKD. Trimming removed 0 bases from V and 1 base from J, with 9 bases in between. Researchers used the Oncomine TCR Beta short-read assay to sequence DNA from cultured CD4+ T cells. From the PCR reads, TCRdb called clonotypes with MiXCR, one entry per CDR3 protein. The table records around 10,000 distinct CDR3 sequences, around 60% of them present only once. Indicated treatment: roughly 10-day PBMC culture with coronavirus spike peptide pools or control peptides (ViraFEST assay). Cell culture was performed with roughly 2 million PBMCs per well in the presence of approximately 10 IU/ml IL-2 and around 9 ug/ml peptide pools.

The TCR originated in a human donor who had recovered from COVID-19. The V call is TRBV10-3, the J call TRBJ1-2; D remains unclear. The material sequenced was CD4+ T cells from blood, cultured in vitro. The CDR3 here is CAISESRESNYGYTF. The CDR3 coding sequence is TGTGCCATCAGTGAGTCGAGGGAAAGTAACTATGGCTACACCTTC.